This T cell receptor beta chain emerged from a study of cytotoxic CD8 clonotypes in ibrutinib-treated CLL. Points from the study as a whole: Exceeding age-matched healthy donors, baseline clonality also tracked the counts of circulating CD8+ T cells. Clonality increased at ibrutinib response, then returned toward baseline at progression.

A 1 in 200,000 to 1 in 1 million T cell depth was the sequencing target. The protocol was immunoSEQ multiplex PCR, while the TCRdb copy is restricted to in-frame clones and leaves out a portion. The sample holds over 110,000 clones, more than 85% seen once. From cryopreserved PBMCs came about 2 micrograms of genomic DNA used for TCR beta libraries. Remarks on this clone: The antigen is not known.

The V gene's germline CDR1 is SGHTA and CDR2 FQGNSA. The V and J ends lost 5 bases and 4 bases respectively, with 14 bases between them. The CDR3 length is 14 residues. This chain joins TRBV7-2 and TRBJ1-2; D gene ambiguous. The sequenced sample was PBMCs, obtained after 12 months of ibrutinib treatment. This TCR derives from a human donor with chronic lymphocytic leukemia. As DNA, the CDR3 is TGTGCCAGCAGCCGTACCCAGGAAATCTATGGCTACACCTTC. Protein product: CASSRTQEIYGYTF.